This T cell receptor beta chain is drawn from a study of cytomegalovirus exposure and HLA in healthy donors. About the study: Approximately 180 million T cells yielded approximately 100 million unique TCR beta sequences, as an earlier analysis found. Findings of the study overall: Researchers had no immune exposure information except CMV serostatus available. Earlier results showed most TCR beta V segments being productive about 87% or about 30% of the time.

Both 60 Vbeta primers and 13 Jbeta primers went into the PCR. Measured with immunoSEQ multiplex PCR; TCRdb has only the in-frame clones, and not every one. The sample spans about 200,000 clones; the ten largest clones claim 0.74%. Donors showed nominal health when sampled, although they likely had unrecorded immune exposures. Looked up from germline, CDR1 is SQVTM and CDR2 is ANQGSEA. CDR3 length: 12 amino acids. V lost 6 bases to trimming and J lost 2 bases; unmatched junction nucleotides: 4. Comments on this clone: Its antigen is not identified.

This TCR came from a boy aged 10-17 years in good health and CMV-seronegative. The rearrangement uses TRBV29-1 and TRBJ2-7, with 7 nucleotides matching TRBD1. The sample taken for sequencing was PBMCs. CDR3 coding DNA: TGCAGCGTCCGGGACAGAACCTACGAGCAGTACTTC. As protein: CSVRDRTYEQYF.